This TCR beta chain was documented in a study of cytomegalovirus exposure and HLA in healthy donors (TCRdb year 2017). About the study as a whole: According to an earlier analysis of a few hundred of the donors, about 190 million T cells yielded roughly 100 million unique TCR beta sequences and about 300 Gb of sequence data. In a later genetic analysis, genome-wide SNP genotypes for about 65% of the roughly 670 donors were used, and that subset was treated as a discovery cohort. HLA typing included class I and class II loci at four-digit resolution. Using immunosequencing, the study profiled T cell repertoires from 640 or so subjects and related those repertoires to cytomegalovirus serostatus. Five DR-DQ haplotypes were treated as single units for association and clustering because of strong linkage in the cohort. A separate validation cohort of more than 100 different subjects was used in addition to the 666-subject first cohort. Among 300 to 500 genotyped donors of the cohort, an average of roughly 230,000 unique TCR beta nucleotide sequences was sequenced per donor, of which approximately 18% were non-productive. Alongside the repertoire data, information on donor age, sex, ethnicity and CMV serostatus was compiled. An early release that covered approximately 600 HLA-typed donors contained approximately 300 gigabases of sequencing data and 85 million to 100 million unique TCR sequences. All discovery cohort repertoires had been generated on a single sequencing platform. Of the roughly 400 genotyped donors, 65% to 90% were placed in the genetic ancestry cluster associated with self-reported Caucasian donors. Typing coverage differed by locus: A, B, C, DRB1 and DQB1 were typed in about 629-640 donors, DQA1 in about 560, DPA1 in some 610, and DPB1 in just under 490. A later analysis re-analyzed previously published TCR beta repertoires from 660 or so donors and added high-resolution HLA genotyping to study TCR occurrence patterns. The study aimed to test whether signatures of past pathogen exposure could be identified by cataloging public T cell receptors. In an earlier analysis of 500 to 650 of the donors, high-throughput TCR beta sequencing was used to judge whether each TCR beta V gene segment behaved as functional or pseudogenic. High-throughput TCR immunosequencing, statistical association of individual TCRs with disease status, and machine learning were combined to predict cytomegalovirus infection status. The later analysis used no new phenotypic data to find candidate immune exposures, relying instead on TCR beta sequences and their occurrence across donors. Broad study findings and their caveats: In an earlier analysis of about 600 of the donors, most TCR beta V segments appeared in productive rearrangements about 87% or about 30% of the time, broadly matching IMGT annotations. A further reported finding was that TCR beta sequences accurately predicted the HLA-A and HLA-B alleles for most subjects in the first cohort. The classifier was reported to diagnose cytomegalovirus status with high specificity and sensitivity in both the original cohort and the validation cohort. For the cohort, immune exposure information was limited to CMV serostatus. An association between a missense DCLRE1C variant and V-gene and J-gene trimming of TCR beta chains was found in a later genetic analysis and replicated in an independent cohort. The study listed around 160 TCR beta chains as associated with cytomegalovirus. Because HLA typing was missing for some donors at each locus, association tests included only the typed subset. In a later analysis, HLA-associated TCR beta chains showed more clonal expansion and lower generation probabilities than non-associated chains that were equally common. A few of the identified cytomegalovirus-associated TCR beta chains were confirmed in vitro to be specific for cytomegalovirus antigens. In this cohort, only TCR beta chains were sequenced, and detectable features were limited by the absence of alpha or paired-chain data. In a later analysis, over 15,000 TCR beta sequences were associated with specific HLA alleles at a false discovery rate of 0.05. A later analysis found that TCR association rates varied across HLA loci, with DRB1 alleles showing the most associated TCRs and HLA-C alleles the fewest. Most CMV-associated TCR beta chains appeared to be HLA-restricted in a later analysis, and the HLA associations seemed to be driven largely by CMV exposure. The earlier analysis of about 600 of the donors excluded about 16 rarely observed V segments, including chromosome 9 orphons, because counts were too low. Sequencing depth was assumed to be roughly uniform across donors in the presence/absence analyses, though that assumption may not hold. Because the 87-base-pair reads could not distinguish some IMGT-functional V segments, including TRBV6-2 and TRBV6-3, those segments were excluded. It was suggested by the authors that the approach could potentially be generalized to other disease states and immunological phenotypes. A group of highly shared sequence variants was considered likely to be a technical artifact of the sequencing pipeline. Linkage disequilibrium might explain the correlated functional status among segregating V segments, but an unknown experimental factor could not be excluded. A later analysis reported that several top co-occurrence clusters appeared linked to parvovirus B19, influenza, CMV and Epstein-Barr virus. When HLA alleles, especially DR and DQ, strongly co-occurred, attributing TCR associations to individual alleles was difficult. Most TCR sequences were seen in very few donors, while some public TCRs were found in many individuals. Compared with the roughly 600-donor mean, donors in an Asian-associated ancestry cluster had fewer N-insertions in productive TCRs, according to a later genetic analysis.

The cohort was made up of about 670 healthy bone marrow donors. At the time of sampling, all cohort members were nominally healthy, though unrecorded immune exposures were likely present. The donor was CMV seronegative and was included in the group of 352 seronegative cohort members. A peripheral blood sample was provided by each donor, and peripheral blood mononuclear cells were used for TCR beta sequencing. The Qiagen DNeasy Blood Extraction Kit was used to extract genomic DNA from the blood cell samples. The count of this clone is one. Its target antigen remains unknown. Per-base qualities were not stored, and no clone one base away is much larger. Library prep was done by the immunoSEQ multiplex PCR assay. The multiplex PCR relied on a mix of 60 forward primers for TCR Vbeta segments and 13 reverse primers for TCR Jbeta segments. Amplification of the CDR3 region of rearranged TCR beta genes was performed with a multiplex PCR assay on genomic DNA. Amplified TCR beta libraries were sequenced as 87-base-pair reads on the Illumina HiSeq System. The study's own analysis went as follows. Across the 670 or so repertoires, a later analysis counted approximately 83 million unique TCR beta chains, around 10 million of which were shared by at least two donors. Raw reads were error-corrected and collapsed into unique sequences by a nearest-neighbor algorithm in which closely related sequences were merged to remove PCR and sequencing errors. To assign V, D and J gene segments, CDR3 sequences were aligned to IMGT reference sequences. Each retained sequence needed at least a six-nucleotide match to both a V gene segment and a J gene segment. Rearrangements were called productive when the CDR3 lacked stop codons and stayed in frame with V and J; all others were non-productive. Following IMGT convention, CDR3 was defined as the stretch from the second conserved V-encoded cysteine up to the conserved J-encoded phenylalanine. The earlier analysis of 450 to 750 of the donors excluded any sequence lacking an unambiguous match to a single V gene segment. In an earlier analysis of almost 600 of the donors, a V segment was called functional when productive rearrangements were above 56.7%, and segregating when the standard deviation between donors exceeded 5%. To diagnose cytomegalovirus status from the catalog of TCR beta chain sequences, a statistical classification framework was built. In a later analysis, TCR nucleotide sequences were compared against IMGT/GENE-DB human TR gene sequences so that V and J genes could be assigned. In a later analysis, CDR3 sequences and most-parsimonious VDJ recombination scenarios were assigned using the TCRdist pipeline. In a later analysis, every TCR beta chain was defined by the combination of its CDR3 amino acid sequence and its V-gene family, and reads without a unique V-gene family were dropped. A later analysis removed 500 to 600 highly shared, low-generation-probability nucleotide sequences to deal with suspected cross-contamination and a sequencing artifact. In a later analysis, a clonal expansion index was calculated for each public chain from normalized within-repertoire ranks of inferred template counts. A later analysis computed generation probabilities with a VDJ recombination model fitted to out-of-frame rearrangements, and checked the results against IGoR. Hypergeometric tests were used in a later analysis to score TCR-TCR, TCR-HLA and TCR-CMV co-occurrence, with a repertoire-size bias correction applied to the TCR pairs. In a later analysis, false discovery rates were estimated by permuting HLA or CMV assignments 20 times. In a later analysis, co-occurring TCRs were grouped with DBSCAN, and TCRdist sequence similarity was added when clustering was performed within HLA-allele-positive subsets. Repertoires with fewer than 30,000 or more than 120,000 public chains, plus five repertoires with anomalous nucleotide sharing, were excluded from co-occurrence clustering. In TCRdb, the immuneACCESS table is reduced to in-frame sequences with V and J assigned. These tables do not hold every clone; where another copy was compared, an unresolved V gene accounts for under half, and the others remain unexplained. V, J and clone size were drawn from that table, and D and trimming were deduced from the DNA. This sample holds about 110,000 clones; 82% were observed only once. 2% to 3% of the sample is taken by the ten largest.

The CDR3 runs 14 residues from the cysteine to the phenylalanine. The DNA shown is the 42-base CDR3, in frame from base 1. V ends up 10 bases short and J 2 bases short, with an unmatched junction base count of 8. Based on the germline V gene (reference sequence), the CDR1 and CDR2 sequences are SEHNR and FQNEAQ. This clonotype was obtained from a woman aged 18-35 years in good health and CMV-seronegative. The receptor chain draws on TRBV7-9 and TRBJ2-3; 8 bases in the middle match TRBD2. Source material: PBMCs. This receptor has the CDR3 CANSGGLDTDTQYF. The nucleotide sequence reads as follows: TGTGCCAATTCGGGAGGGCTGGACACAGATACGCAGTATTTT.